This TCR beta chain appears in the sequencing data of a study of chemoradiotherapy in HPV16-positive cancers. The study, taken as a whole, reports: Candidate HPV-specific clones and E7-related TCR motifs grew in tumor during treatment.

Germline lookup yields CDR1 SGHTA and CDR2 FQGNSA. The CDR3 contains 16 residues. The ends were cut back, 0 bases at V and 0 bases at J, with 6 bases in the middle. For this clone: Its antigen is unknown.

Repertoires were generated with immunoSEQ multiplex PCR, while TCRdb's copy carries only in-frame clones and drops some. The data hold around 33,000 clones, with more than 85% observed a single time. Over chemoradiotherapy, repertoires were sampled more than once. The sequencing here drew on blood, taken from a patient who underwent chemoradiotherapy. The TCR comes from a human donor with HPV-associated anogenital cancer. V gene TRBV7-2 combines with J gene TRBJ2-6; D is uncertain. The CDR3 DNA reads TGTGCCAGCAGCTTAGCGCGGAGCTCTGGGGCCAACGTCCTGACTTTC. Protein sequence: CASSLARSSGANVLTF.